The 16 T cell receptor beta chains presented below share a single source sample, sequenced in a study of somatic mutations in cytotoxic T cells in rheumatoid arthritis. The assay was immunoSEQ multiplex PCR, and TCRdb's table has in-frame clones only and misses some. The sample includes about 17,000 clones, roughly 72% of them seen just once. Sequencing was performed on CD8+ T cells sorted from blood. The origin of the receptors is a man in his sixties in good health.

This clone showed up just once. V and J are TRBV4-2 and TRBJ2-1; 8 nucleotides agree with TRBD2. The CDR3 length is 15 residues. The germline CDR1 and CDR2 sequences are LGHNA and YNFKEQ. Trimming took 5 bases from V and 6 from J; bases not matched to a gene: 9. In DNA form, the CDR3 reads TGTGCCAGCAGCGAAGCCGGGGGGGGGCTCAATGAGCAGTTCTTC. Its protein product is CASSEAGGGLNEQFF.

This clone was counted a single time. The rearrangement links TRBV9 to TRBJ2-7; 9 bases agree with TRBD1. CDR3 length: 15 amino acids. Trimming cost V 6 bases and J 3 bases; bases outside gene matches: 10. Germline V gene lookup returns CDR1 SGDLS and CDR2 YYNGEE. The CDR3 protein is CASNPEGDRVYEQYF. CDR3 DNA: TGTGCCAGCAACCCCGAGGGGGACAGGGTCTACGAGCAGTACTTC.

CDR3 sequence reads: CASSAGQGRDTQYF. The DNA for the CDR3 is TGTGCCAGCAGCGCCGGACAGGGTAGGGATACGCAGTATTTT. The chain employs TRBV9 and TRBJ2-3; 8 nucleotides match TRBD1. Germline V gene sequence: CDR1 SGDLS, CDR2 YYNGEE. This CDR3 has 14 amino acids. The J segment lost 6 bases and the V segment lost 3 bases, leaving 6 bases of the junction unmatched.

This sequence joins TRBV11-1 and TRBJ1-1; D gene unclear. Germline V gives CDR1 SGHAT, CDR2 FQDESV (reference sequence). The CDR3 is made up of 18 amino acids. V shed 5 bases and J shed 3 bases, with 25 bases lying between them. The CDR3 bases are TGTGCCAGCAGCGGAGGTGGTGTAAGGGAATCGTGGGACACTGAAGCTTTCTTT. Translating it yields CASSGGGVRESWDTEAFF.

The chain couples TRBV7-8 to TRBJ2-6; no firm D call. CDR1 and CDR2 (germline): SGHVS, FQNEAQ. Trimming took 5 bases from V and 4 from J, leaving 12 bases between them. CDR3 length equals 15 residues. The CDR3 DNA is TGTGCCAGCAGCCCCCCTTCCTTCGGGGCCAACGTCCTGACTTTC. Protein product: CASSPPSFGANVLTF.

This sequence joins TRBV5-1 and TRBJ2-4; 7 bases are shared with TRBD1. Looked up from germline, CDR1 is SGHRS and CDR2 is YFSETQ. This CDR3 has 16 residues. V was clipped by 4 bases and J by 3 bases; unmatched bases: 10. CDR3 protein: CASSKTGFKDKNIQYF. DNA of the CDR3: TGCGCCAGCAGCAAGACAGGGTTTAAGGACAAAAACATTCAGTACTTC.

Regarding this clone: One junction end does not reproduce the germline sequence, and a read error may be involved. Other DNA sequences of this sample code for an identical CDR3. V and J are TRBV18 and TRBJ2-7; 12 nucleotides agree with TRBD2. The germline V gene encodes CDR1 KGHSH and CDR2 LQKENI. CDR3 size: 17 residues. The CDR3 nucleotides are TGTGCCAGCTCACCAGGGTCTAGCGGGAGGGCCAGGTACGAGCAGTACTTT. It encodes CASSPGSSGRARYEQYF.

The chain links TRBV7-7 to TRBJ2-7; 10 nucleotides match TRBD1. With 5 bases clipped from V and 6 bases from J, the junction kept 7 bases outside the gene matches. The CDR3 is 14 amino acids. Germline V CDR1 and CDR2: SSHAT, FNYEAQ (reference sequence). CDR3 sequence (DNA): TGTGCCAGCAGCCCAAGACAGGGGGCGGGCGAGCAGTACTTC. Encoded protein: CASSPRQGAGEQYF.

The rearrangement uses TRBV6-5 and TRBJ2-7, with TRBD1 identical over 7 bases. The CDR3 spans 16 residues. The J segment lost 2 bases and the V segment lost 2 bases, leaving 9 bases of the junction unmatched. Looked up from germline, CDR1 is MNHEY and CDR2 is SVGAGI. The CDR3 coding sequence is TGTGCCAGCAGTTACGGGCAGGGGGTTTTTCCCTACGAGCAGTACTTC. Translation: CASSYGQGVFPYEQYF.

The chain recombines TRBV27 with TRBJ1-2; TRBD1 matches 9 bases. J was trimmed by 7 bases and V by 5 bases; bases with no gene match: 8. CDR3 length: 14 residues. The germline V gene has CDR1 MNHEY and CDR2 SMNVEV (reference sequence). CDR3 coding DNA: TGTGCCAGCAGTCTCGGGACAGGGTTACGTGGCTACACCTTC. Amino acid sequence: CASSLGTGLRGYTF.

In its sample, this clone was seen once. The J gene is TRBJ2-3, the V gene TRBV4-3; 7 nucleotides match TRBD2. After removal of 5 bases from V and 2 bases from J, the junction contained 4 bases not matched to a gene. Germline V gene lookup returns CDR1 LGHNA and CDR2 YSLEER. The CDR3 spans 14 residues. As DNA, the CDR3 is TGCGCCAGCAGCGGGCTAGCGGACACAGATACGCAGTATTTT. The encoded protein is CASSGLADTDTQYF.

The table lists this clone with a count of one. CDR3 sequence: CASSLGSGSQETQYF. As DNA, the CDR3 is TGTGCCAGCAGCTTAGGCTCAGGATCACAAGAGACCCAGTACTTC. The chain employs TRBV11-3 and TRBJ2-5, with no clear D. V was pared by 1 base and J by 2 bases, with 11 bases between. Germline V gives CDR1 SGHNT, CDR2 YENEEA. The CDR3 length is 15 residues.

The J gene is TRBJ2-2, the V gene TRBV30; D gene ambiguous. This CDR3 is 14 amino acids long. Germline CDR1 reads GTSNPN; CDR2 reads SVGIG (reference sequence). Between the trimmed V and J ends, which lost 2 bases and 5 bases, there was a span of 12 bases. The CDR3 region has the DNA TGTGCCTGGAGTTTCGTTAGCTGGACCGGGGAGCTGTTTTTT. It codes for CAWSFVSWTGELFF.

The chain employs TRBV11-2 and TRBJ2-1, with TRBD1 identical over 9 bases. This CDR3 is 15 amino acids long. In germline, CDR1 is SGHAT, CDR2 FQNNGV. With 1 base clipped from V and 2 bases from J, the junction kept 0 bases outside the gene matches. The CDR3 region is CASSLGTGAYNEQFF. The CDR3 nucleotides are TGTGCCAGCAGCTTAGGGACAGGGGCCTACAATGAGCAGTTCTTC.

The J gene is TRBJ2-4, the V gene TRBV2, with a weak D call TRBD1 (5 bases). Trimming shortened V by 4 bases and J by 0 bases, and 10 bases separated the two germline ends. Germline-derived CDR1 and CDR2 are SNHLY and FYNNEI. The CDR3 has 15 amino acids. The CDR3 coding sequence is TGTGCCAGCAGTGTGCAGGGTCAAGCCAAAAACATTCAGTACTTC. Its translation: CASSVQGQAKNIQYF.

The V gene is TRBV7-3, the J gene TRBJ1-2; the D gene is possibly TRBD1 (6 bases). Looked up from germline, CDR1 is SGHTA and CDR2 is FQGTGA. Trimming cost V 6 bases and J 2 bases, with 16 bases left between them. CDR3 length: 15 residues. CDR3 DNA sequence: TGTGCCAGCAGGTCGGGCACAGGGCTAAACTATGGCTACACCTTC. As protein: CASRSGTGLNYGYTF.